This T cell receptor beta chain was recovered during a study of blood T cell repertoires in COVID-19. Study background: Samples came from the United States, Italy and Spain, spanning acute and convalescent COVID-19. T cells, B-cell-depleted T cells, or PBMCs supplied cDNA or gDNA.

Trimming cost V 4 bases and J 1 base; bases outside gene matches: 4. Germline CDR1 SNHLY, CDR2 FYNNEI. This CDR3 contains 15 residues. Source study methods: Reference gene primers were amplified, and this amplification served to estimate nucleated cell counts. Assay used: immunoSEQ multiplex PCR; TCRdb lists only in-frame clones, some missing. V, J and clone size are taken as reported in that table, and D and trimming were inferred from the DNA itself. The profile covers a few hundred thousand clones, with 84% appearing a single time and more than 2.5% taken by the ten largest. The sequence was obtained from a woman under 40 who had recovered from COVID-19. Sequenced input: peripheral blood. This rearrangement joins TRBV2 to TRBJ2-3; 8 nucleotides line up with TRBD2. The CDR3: CASSVAGGGTDTQYF. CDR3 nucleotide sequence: TGTGCCAGCAGTGTGGCGGGAGGCGGCACAGATACGCAGTATTTT.